This T cell receptor (beta chain) was found in a study of tumor-infiltrating lymphocytes in primary liver carcinoma. Background on the study: Samples gave roughly 3.5 to 7.5 million productive TCRbeta reads, similar across tissue types.

Starting material for RNA and DNA co-extraction consisted of about 17-31 mg of unsorted bulk tissue. Findings and caveats of the study: Against blood, tumors held a significantly higher top-250-clone fraction (p = 0.039). It was observed that only about 8-25% of the top clones appeared in every one of the five tumor regions.

The CDR3 loop spans 15 amino acids. Germline V gene data show CDR1 as SGHTA and CDR2 as FQGTGA. Researchers generated TCR beta cDNA from approximately 0.55 ug of total RNA, relying on a constant-region primer. TCR beta libraries came from three nested multiplex PCR rounds using slightly modified ARM-PCR. Researchers ran the first two PCR rounds for ten to eleven cycles each with TRBV1-TRBV30 forward primers and a C-beta reverse primer. TCRdb re-derived calls from the multiplex PCR reads in MiXCR, one entry per CDR3 protein. Seen here are tens of thousands of distinct CDR3 sequences, over 60% observed once, and the top ten hold 40%. Regarding this clonotype: Its specificity is not known. A junction boundary mismatches the germline segment, possibly from a read error.

The sample taken for sequencing was liver tumor tissue from sampling region 4. Described subset: tumor region T4, right-lateral pole. This clonotype was obtained from a man aged 40-49 years with primary liver carcinoma and hepatitis B virus infection. The gene calls are TRBV7-3 and TRBJ2-2, with D perhaps matching TRBD2 (5 bases). The CDR3 reads CVSGPPETITGELFF. CDR3 nucleotides: TGTGTCAGCGGCCCTCCCGAGACTATCACCGGGGAGCTGTTTTTT.